One and the same sample provided the 8 T cell receptor beta chains below, sequenced in a study of blood T cells in healthy people across ages. Primed by a sample-barcoded 5' primer and a J-beta primer mix, a second PCR proceeded for about 7 to 11 cycles. Via MiXCR, TCRdb re-called the 5' RACE reads, giving one row per CDR3 protein. The sample records some 1.5 million distinct CDR3 sequences, approximately 28% being singletons. The source material was blood. These receptors originate from a woman aged 30 to 39 in good health.

The V call is TRBV20-1, the J call TRBJ1-2; D uncertain. Germline loops: CDR1 DFQATT, CDR2 SNEGSKA (reference sequence). The ends were cut back, 0 bases at V and 4 bases at J, with 6 bases in the middle. CDR3 length: 12 residues. CDR3 nucleotides: TGCAGTGCTAGAGATTTGGGCTATGGCTACACCTTC. This sequence encodes CSARDLGYGYTF.

There are many counts of this clonotype. This chain uses TRBV5-1 with TRBJ1-5, with D unresolved. In germline, CDR1 is SGHRS, CDR2 YFSETQ. V gave up 3 bases and J gave up 1 base, with 11 bases separating them. The length of the CDR3 is 15 residues. CDR3 DNA: TGCGCCAGCAGCTCCGGCGGTACAAGCAATCAGCCCCAGCATTTT. This sequence encodes CASSSGGTSNQPQHF.

The chain employs TRBV28 and TRBJ2-7, with D tentatively TRBD1 (5 bases). The CDR3 contains 14 residues. V lost 2 bases to trimming and J lost 2 bases, with 10 bases between them. Per the germline V gene, CDR1 is MDHEN and CDR2 is SYDVKM. CDR3 sequence: CASSLGRATYEQYF. The CDR3 coding sequence is TGTGCCAGCAGTTTAGGCAGGGCCACCTACGAGCAGTACTTC.

Notes on this clonotype: This likely comes from a read error, as the CDR3 has no conserved phenylalanine or tryptophan at its end. The chain uses TRBV7-8 and TRBJ2-7; D is perhaps TRBD1 or TRBD2 (5 bases each). The CDR3 has 14 residues. Looked up from germline, CDR1 is SGHVS and CDR2 is FQNEAQ. With 0 bases removed from V and 2 bases from J, the gap between germline ends came to 8 bases. Here the CDR3 DNA reads TGTGCCAGCAGCTTAGCAGGGACCACCTACGAGCAGTACCTC. Translated, it gives CASSLAGTTYEQYL.

This clonotype came up many times. V is TRBV3-1 and J is TRBJ1-2, with D possibly TRBD1 on 5 matching bases. CDR3 length: 13 residues. The V end was cut by 1 base, the J end by 6 bases, with 9 bases between. CDR1 LGHDT and CDR2 YNNKEL come from the germline V gene (reference sequence). CDR3 sequence reads: CASSQGARDGYTF. For the CDR3, the DNA is TGTGCCAGCAGCCAAGGCGCCAGGGATGGCTACACCTTC.

The chain couples TRBV18 to TRBJ1-4; TRBD1 might be the D (6 bases). V was shortened by 3 bases and J by 5 bases, with 13 bases between the two germline ends. The CDR3 has 15 residues. CDR1 is KGHSH and CDR2 is LQKENI in the germline V gene. DNA of the CDR3: TGTGCCAGCTCACCGATTCGGGACATCAATGAAAAACTGTTTTTT. It codes for CASSPIRDINEKLFF.

This clonotype has only a few counts. One end of the junction varies from germline; a read error may be responsible. The chain uses TRBV10-2 and TRBJ2-3, with 9 bases matching TRBD2. The CDR3 has 16 amino acids. Germline V gene data show CDR1 as WSHSY and CDR2 as SAAADI. CDR3 in amino acids: CVSSESSGLAMDTQYF. CDR3 DNA: TGCGTCAGCAGTGAGTCTTCGGGACTAGCAATGGATACGCAGTATTTT.

This clonotype appeared many times. This chain connects TRBV7-9 to TRBJ1-6, with unresolved D. CDR3 size: 12 residues. V was cut by 3 bases and J by 5 bases, with 2 bases left in between. Looked up from germline, CDR1 is SEHNR and CDR2 is FQNEAQ (reference sequence). The CDR3 spells CASSFHNSPLHF. In nucleotides, the CDR3 is TGTGCCAGCAGCTTCCATAATTCACCCCTCCACTTT.